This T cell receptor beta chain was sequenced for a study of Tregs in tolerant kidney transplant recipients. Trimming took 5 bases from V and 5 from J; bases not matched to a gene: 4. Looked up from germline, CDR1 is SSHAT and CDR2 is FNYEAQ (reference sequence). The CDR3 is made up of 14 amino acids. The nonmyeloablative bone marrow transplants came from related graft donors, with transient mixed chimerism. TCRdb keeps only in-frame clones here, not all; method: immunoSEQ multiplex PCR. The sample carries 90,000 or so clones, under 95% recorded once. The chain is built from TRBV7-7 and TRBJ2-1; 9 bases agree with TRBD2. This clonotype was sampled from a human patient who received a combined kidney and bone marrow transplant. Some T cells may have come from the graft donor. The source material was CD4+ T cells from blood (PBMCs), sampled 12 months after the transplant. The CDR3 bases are TGTGCCAGCAGCGAAAGACTAGCGGACAATGAGCAGTTCTTC. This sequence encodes CASSERLADNEQFF.